This T cell receptor beta chain was obtained from a study of CD8+CD57+ T cells in acquired aplastic anemia. This clonotype has ten or more counts. This CDR3 spans 16 amino acids. Germline V gene lookup returns CDR1 SGHAT and CDR2 FQNNGV. J was trimmed by 5 bases and V by 0 bases; bases with no gene match: 3. Genomic DNA acted as the template from which TCR beta VDJ combination and CDR3 sequence profiling were carried out. Each CDR3 protein is one row after TCRdb ran MiXCR on the reads. Here the sample spans about 220,000 distinct CDR3 sequences, 34% being singletons. The V and J genes are TRBV11-2 and TRBJ1-6, with 8 bases aligning to TRBD1. This TCR was sampled from a human donor in good health, serving as a control. The specimen sequenced was sorted CD4+, CD8+, or CD8+CD57+ T cells (not recorded which) from PBMCs. DNA of the CDR3: TGTGCCAGCAGCTTAGACAGGGACAGGAATAATTCACCCCTCCACTTT. Encoded protein: CASSLDRDRNNSPLHF. Filled out from reference TRBV11-2 and TRBJ1-6, the complete variable domain reads EAGVAQSPRYKIIEKRQSVAFWCNPISGHATLYWYQQILGQGPKLLIQFQNNGVVDDSQLPKDRFSAERLKGVDSTLKIQPAKLEDSAVYLCASSLDRDRNNSPLHFGNGTRLTVT.